What follows are 23 T cell receptor beta chains derived from one specimen sequenced in a study of beta chain features in type 1 diabetes. Overall study results and limits: TCRB CDR3s from Type 1 diabetes patients were moderately but significantly shorter in all four CD4+ subsets.

Their antigens are not known. The whole isolated RNA underwent reverse transcription, so sequencing captured expressed TCRB transcripts. Sequencing was performed with immunoSEQ multiplex PCR; in TCRdb, only in-frame clones are kept and a portion is missing. The sample shows around 340,000 clones, around 9.3% of them seen only once. The material sequenced was central memory CD4+ T cells from blood. The receptors were gathered from a man in his thirties or forties with type 1 diabetes.

This clone was detected a few times. In nucleotides, the CDR3 is TGTGCCAGCAGTTTATACGGACTAGCGGACCAAGAGACCCAGTACTTC. It is translated as CASSLYGLADQETQYF. This rearrangement joins TRBV27 to TRBJ2-5, with 10 bases that match TRBD2. The length of the CDR3 is 16 residues. Germline V lookup: CDR1 MNHEY, CDR2 SMNVEV (reference sequence). V shed 1 base and J 0 bases; nucleotides not matched to a gene: 2.

The rearrangement joins TRBV11-2 to TRBJ1-1, with D possibly matching TRBD1 (5 bases). This CDR3 has 12 residues. In germline, CDR1 is SGHAT, CDR2 FQNNGV. Trimming cost V 5 bases and J 10 bases, with 14 bases left between them. In DNA, the CDR3 is TGTGCCAGCAGCAGAACGGGGGTCGGAGCTTTCTTT. Translating it yields CASSRTGVGAFF.

The chain couples TRBV5-6 to TRBJ2-1; 7 nucleotides line up with TRBD1. This CDR3 has 16 amino acids. V trimming: 4 bases; J trimming: 8 bases; junction bases outside the gene matches: 15. Germline values: CDR1 SGHDT, CDR2 YYEEEE. The CDR3 here is CASSRGQASYRDEQFF. The CDR3 DNA sequence: TGTGCCAGCAGCCGCGGACAGGCCTCATATCGGGATGAGCAGTTCTTC.

There are a few counts of this clone. This chain links TRBV19 with TRBJ2-2; D possibly corresponds to TRBD2 (5 bases). Germline assignment: CDR1 LNHDA and CDR2 SQIVND (reference sequence). The CDR3 spans 13 residues. The V gene lost 5 bases and the J gene lost 6 bases, with 10 bases spanning the gap. CDR3 in DNA: TGTGCCAGTAGTGGCAGCGGAGCCGGGGAGCTGTTTTTT. It translates to CASSGSGAGELFF.

The V gene is TRBV7-2, the J gene TRBJ1-1; 8 bases line up with TRBD1. Germline V gene data show CDR1 as SGHTA and CDR2 as FQGNSA. V trimming: 4 bases; J trimming: 5 bases; junction bases outside the gene matches: 3. The CDR3 extends over 13 amino acids. The chain's CDR3 is CASSSRGHTEAFF. In DNA, the CDR3 is TGTGCCAGCAGCTCCAGGGGGCATACTGAAGCTTTCTTT.

The chain employs TRBV28 and TRBJ2-5; possible D gene TRBD1, 6 bases. Trimming stripped 6 bases from V and 7 bases from J, with 18 bases between. This CDR3 is 14 amino acids long. In germline, CDR1 is MDHEN, CDR2 SYDVKM. The CDR3 loop is CASSGQPVTGTQYF. CDR3 nucleotides: TGTGCCAGCAGCGGACAGCCCGTAACAGGGACCCAGTACTTC.

The genes are TRBV25-1 and TRBJ2-5; no clear D. The CDR3 runs 11 residues. Germline V lookup: CDR1 MGHDK, CDR2 SYGVNS. V gave up 5 bases and J gave up 5 bases, with 6 bases separating them. CDR3 sequence (DNA): TGTGCCAGCAGTCTCTTGGAGACCCAGTACTTC. Protein product: CASSLLETQYF.

This clone has at least ten counts. The chain couples TRBV7-2 to TRBJ1-5; D remains ambiguous. The CDR3 consists of 13 residues. CDR1 is SGHTA and CDR2 is FQGNSA in the germline V gene. V dropped 3 bases and J dropped 4 bases, with 7 bases sitting between them. As DNA, the CDR3 is TGTGCCAGCAGCTTGAGAGAGAATCAGCCCCAGCATTTT. The encoded protein is CASSLRENQPQHF.

The J gene is TRBJ1-1, the V gene TRBV5-6; D not resolved. The germline gives CDR1 SGHDT, CDR2 YYEEEE. V was shortened by 0 bases and J by 8 bases, with 14 bases between the two germline ends. This CDR3 region has 14 residues. CDR3 nucleotides: TGTGCCAGCAGCTTGGAGGCAGGCTTTGGGGAAGCTTTCTTT. It specifies CASSLEAGFGEAFF.

V usage is TRBV19 and J usage is TRBJ2-3; D is unclear. The ends were cut back, 3 bases at V and 2 bases at J, with 9 bases in the middle. CDR1 is LNHDA and CDR2 is SQIVND in the germline V gene (reference sequence). The CDR3 is made up of 14 amino acids. DNA of the CDR3: TGTGCCAGTAGTATTCGGCAGGTCACAGATACGCAGTATTTT. Translated: CASSIRQVTDTQYF.

This rearrangement joins TRBV9 to TRBJ2-5; TRBD2 agrees at 13 bases. The germline V gene encodes CDR1 SGDLS and CDR2 YYNGEE. J lost 2 bases, V lost 4 bases, and 11 bases had no gene match. The CDR3 has 18 amino acids. The CDR3, as DNA: TGTGCCAGCAGCTCCCGTCCCGGGACTAGCGGGAAGCAAGAGACCCAGTACTTC. Translating it yields CASSSRPGTSGKQETQYF.

This clone was seen more than once but under ten times. Other DNA sequences in this sample translate to the same CDR3. The chain couples TRBV5-4 to TRBJ1-2, with D unresolved. Germline CDR1 is SGHNT and CDR2 is YYREEE (reference sequence). V lost 0 bases and J 4 bases, leaving 7 bases between the germline ends. This CDR3 region has 13 residues. As DNA, the CDR3 is TGTGCCAGCAGCTTGGAGGGCAGCTATGGCTACACCTTC. This encodes CASSLEGSYGYTF.

The chain joins TRBV28 to TRBJ2-2; 7 bases map to TRBD1. J gave up 0 bases and V 6 bases, and 7 bases lay outside the gene matches. CDR3 size: 16 residues. Per germline, CDR1 MDHEN and CDR2 SYDVKM. Written as DNA, the CDR3 is TGTGCCAGCAGCGAAAGGGGACAGACGAACACCGGGGAGCTGTTTTTT. It encodes CASSERGQTNTGELFF. The entire variable domain, with the rest obtained from reference TRBV28 and TRBJ2-2, is as follows: DVKVTQSSRYLVKRTGEKVFLECVQDMDHENMFWYRQDPGLGLRLIYFSYDVKMKEKGDIPEGYSVSREKKERFSLILESASTNQTSMYLCASSERGQTNTGELFFGEGSRLTVL.

This clone showed up many times. The chain combines TRBV10-3 with TRBJ1-5, with D perhaps TRBD1 (5 bases). V was pared by 3 bases and J by 0 bases, with 12 bases between. Per the germline V gene, CDR1 is ENHRY and CDR2 is SYGVKD. The CDR3 contains 16 residues. CDR3 sequence: CAISDSPGGSNQPQHF. As DNA, the CDR3 is TGTGCCATCAGTGATTCCCCCGGGGGTAGCAATCAGCCCCAGCATTTT.

The rearrangement joins TRBV7-2 to TRBJ1-1; 8 positions match TRBD1. The germline CDR1 and CDR2 sequences are SGHTA and FQGNSA. V was pared by 5 bases and J by 3 bases, with 2 bases of the junction left unmatched. The CDR3 has 13 amino acids. This chain's CDR3 is CASSATGDTEAFF. The CDR3, as DNA: TGTGCCAGCAGCGCGACAGGGGACACTGAAGCTTTCTTT.

This clone was observed many times. V usage is TRBV27 and J usage is TRBJ2-1, with D possibly called TRBD1 or TRBD2 (5 bases each). Germline assignment: CDR1 MNHEY and CDR2 SMNVEV (reference sequence). The length of the CDR3 is 15 residues. V gave up 2 bases and J gave up 11 bases, with 19 bases separating them. CDR3 amino acids: CASSLETNFEGQQFF. CDR3 nucleotides: TGTGCCAGCAGTTTAGAGACCAACTTTGAGGGACAGCAGTTCTTC.

This sequence joins TRBV5-6 and TRBJ1-1; D may be TRBD1 (5 bases). Germline loops: CDR1 SGHDT, CDR2 YYEEEE. With 0 bases removed from V and 4 bases from J, the gap between germline ends came to 10 bases. CDR3 length: 14 amino acids. The CDR3 spells CASSLGPGGTEAFF. DNA of the CDR3: TGTGCCAGCAGCTTGGGGCCGGGGGGCACTGAAGCTTTCTTT.

A few counts support this clone. The chain employs TRBV23-1 and TRBJ1-2; no reliable D call. TRBV23-1 is treated as an ORF (open reading frame) with a function not yet certain. Trimming took off 0 bases at V and 13 bases at J, with 3 bases between the two ends. CDR3 size: 9 residues. CDR3 region: CASSQSSTF. For the CDR3, the DNA is TGCGCCAGCAGTCAATCGTCCACCTTC.

Concerning this clone itself: Other DNA sequences of this sample code for an identical CDR3. J is TRBJ2-1 and V is TRBV27; D might be TRBD1 (6 bases). The V and J ends lost 0 bases and 6 bases respectively, with 9 bases between them. This CDR3 has 14 amino acids. Germline V lookup: CDR1 MNHEY, CDR2 SMNVEV (reference sequence). The CDR3 coding sequence is TGTGCCAGCAGTTTATCCAGGGGCGCCAATGAGCAGTTCTTC. It specifies CASSLSRGANEQFF.

The J gene is TRBJ2-1, the V gene TRBV14; 12 positions agree with TRBD2. Looked up from germline, CDR1 is SGHDN and CDR2 is FVKESK. Losses at the gene ends were 5 bases for V and 7 bases for J; bases not matched to a gene: 9. The CDR3 is made up of 16 amino acids. CDR3 amino acids: CASSLGLAGSGNEQFF. CDR3 DNA sequence: TGTGCCAGCAGCTTAGGACTAGCGGGGAGCGGGAATGAGCAGTTCTTC. The entire variable domain, with the rest obtained from reference TRBV14 and TRBJ2-1, is as follows: EAGVTQFPSHSVIEKGQTVTLRCDPISGHDNLYWYRRVMGKEIKFLLHFVKESKQDESGMPNNRFLAERTGGTYSTLKVQPAELEDSGVYFCASSLGLAGSGNEQFFGPGTRLTVL.

V gene TRBV7-9 combines with J gene TRBJ1-1, with 7 bases that match TRBD1. Trimming at V came to 5 bases and at J to 3 bases, leaving 6 bases not matched to a gene. The CDR3 has 14 residues. Per the germline V gene, CDR1 is SEHNR and CDR2 is FQNEAQ (reference sequence). The CDR3, as DNA: TGTGCCAGCAGCCATACAGGGGCTTACACTGAAGCTTTCTTT. This codes for CASSHTGAYTEAFF.

V and J are TRBV15 and TRBJ1-1; D gene uncertain. CDR3 length equals 12 residues. Looked up from germline, CDR1 is LNHNV and CDR2 is YYDKDF (reference sequence). V lost 3 bases and J 4 bases, leaving 6 bases between the germline ends. DNA for the CDR3: TGTGCCACCAGCAGTCGAGGCACTGAAGCTTTCTTT. Its protein product is CATSSRGTEAFF.

The genes are TRBV5-4 and TRBJ2-5, with 7 bases lining up with TRBD1. V shed 3 bases, J shed 4 bases, and the junction held 9 bases outside the gene matches. Germline V CDR1 and CDR2: SGHNT, YYREEE (reference sequence). This CDR3 is 15 amino acids long. The CDR3 loop reads CASSSMTGIGETQYF. The CDR3 nucleotides read TGTGCCAGCAGCTCCATGACAGGGATTGGAGAGACCCAGTACTTC.